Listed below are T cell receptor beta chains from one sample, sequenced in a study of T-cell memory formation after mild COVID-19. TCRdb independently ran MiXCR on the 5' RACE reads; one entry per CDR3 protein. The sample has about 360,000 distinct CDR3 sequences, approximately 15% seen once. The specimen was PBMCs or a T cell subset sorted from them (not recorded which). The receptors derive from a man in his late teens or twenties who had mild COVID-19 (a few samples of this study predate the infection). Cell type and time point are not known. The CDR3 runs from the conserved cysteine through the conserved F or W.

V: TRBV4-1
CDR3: CASSPGTSLQTQYF

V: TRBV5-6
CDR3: CASSPYRGYEQFF

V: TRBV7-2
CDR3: CASSLRQSSYNSPLHF

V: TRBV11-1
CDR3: CASSPVGTVKSQFF

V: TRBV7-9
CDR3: CASSSLAGGIYTQYF

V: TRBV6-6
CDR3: CASSPGTTNQPQHF

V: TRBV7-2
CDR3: CASSKTPVGAAGELFF

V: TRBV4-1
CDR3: CASSLQLPENTGELFF

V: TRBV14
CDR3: CASSRVTGAFKETQYF

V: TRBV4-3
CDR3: CASSQDGGRLTGELFF

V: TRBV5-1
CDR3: CASSGGVRPVYNEQFF

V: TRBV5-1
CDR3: CASSYPGLQETQYF

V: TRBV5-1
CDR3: CASSEQGGSGYTF

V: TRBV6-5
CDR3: CASTARQNYNSPLHF

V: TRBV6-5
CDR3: CATEAYNEQFF

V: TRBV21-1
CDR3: CASSKASGGYEQYF

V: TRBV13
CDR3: CASSRGGSSDSPVTQYF

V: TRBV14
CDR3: CASSQAGSGELFF

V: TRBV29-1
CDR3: CSVDGGYGYTF

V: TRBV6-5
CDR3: CASSYRVYNSPLHF

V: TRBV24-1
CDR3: CATRPSGGDAGELFF

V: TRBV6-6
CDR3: CASSYGTQNEQYF

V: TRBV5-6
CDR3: CASSVGQATYEQYF